Following are 27 T cell receptor beta chains from one sample sequenced in a study of cytomegalovirus exposure and HLA in healthy donors (dated by TCRdb to the late 2010s). The library was prepared using the immunoSEQ multiplex PCR assay. A mixture of 60 forward primers for TCR Vbeta segments and 13 reverse primers for TCR Jbeta segments was used in the multiplex PCR. The clones in this table, taken by TCRdb from immuneACCESS, are in-frame only. Not every clone is retained; where verified, under half of the shortfall comes from an unresolved V gene, and the cause of the rest is unknown. In this sample the table shows approximately 78,000 clones, approximately 70% of which occur a single time. Less than 25% of the sample is held by the ten biggest clonotypes. Sequenced sample: PBMCs. These receptor sequences come from a middle-aged man in good health and CMV-seropositive.

J is TRBJ1-1 and V is TRBV5-1; D is uncertain. This CDR3 is built from 13 residues. V was cut by 0 bases and J by 6 bases, with 9 bases left in between. Germline assignment: CDR1 SGHRS and CDR2 YFSETQ. CDR3 DNA: TGCGCCAGCAGCTTGGATCTCGTATCTGAAGCTTTCTTT. Translating it yields CASSLDLVSEAFF.

The chain recombines TRBV5-1 with TRBJ2-7, with 9 positions matching TRBD2. Per the germline V gene, CDR1 is SGHRS and CDR2 is YFSETQ. The CDR3 runs to 15 residues. V gave up 5 bases and J gave up 7 bases; unmatched junction bases: 13. This CDR3 is CASRRSGGGVGEQYF. The DNA of the CDR3 is TGCGCCAGCAGACGCTCAGGCGGGGGGGTGGGGGAGCAGTACTTC.

The chain couples TRBV6-5 to TRBJ1-2; 7 bases fit TRBD1. Germline CDR1 MNHEY, CDR2 SVGAGI. Losses at the gene ends were 10 bases for V and 6 bases for J; bases not matched to a gene: 11. This CDR3 is 13 amino acids long. DNA of the CDR3: TGTGCCACTAGAAGGGGGCGAATAGATGGCTACACCTTC. Protein product: CATRRGRIDGYTF.

This chain connects TRBV27 to TRBJ1-4; the D gene is possibly TRBD1 (5 bases). CDR3 length equals 13 residues. Trimming stripped 4 bases from V and 4 bases from J, with 7 bases between. Germline V gene sequence: CDR1 MNHEY, CDR2 SMNVEV (reference sequence). CDR3: CASSWGRNEKLFF. CDR3 DNA: TGTGCCAGCAGTTGGGGCCGTAATGAAAAACTGTTTTTT. Variable domain in full (rest from reference TRBV27 and TRBJ1-4): EAQVTQNPRYLITVTGKKLTVTCSQNMNHEYMSWYRQDPGLGLRQIYYSMNVEVTDKGDVPEGYKVSRKEKRNFPLILESPSPNQTSLYFCASSWGRNEKLFFGSGTQLSVL.

This clone was counted only a few times. V and J are TRBV1 and TRBJ2-5; the table's D call, TRBD2, has no DNA check behind it. The DNA end is a closer match to TRBJ2-7, so the J assignment may be wrong. TRBV1 is recorded as a pseudogene. This CDR3 has 16 amino acids. The CDR3 DNA sequence: TGCACCAGCAGCCAAGATACCGAGCGGGGGCACTACGAGCAGTACTTC. It specifies CTSSQDTERGHYEQYF.

This clone was seen ten or more times. The chain is built from TRBV5-6 and TRBJ2-6; D may be TRBD2 (5 bases). Trimming left V 1 base short and J 0 bases short, with 11 bases between. From germline, CDR1 is SGHDT and CDR2 YYEEEE. The CDR3 loop spans 17 amino acids. The CDR3 loop reads CASSLWGVSSGANVLTF. CDR3 sequence (DNA): TGTGCCAGCAGCTTGTGGGGAGTTAGCTCTGGGGCCAACGTCCTGACTTTC.

This chain connects TRBV10-3 to TRBJ2-5; D remains unclear. This CDR3 is built from 13 residues. Trimming cost V 2 bases and J 5 bases, with 9 bases left between them. Germline CDR1 is ENHRY and CDR2 is SYGVKD. The CDR3 DNA follows: TGTGCCATCAGTGAGCGGTCGAGGGAGACCCAGTACTTC. Its protein product is CAISERSRETQYF.

V usage is TRBV5-1 and J usage is TRBJ2-7, with 8 bases fitting TRBD2. J gave up 2 bases and V 3 bases, and 10 bases lay outside the gene matches. The CDR3 has 16 residues. Germline V gene lookup returns CDR1 SGHRS and CDR2 YFSETQ. The CDR3 DNA follows: TGCGCCAGCAGCTCGACGGTAGCGGGACTTCCCTACGAGCAGTACTTC. This translates into CASSSTVAGLPYEQYF.

This clone was counted between two and nine times. This chain joins TRBV5-4 and TRBJ2-2; 8 bases align to TRBD1. CDR3 size: 15 residues. The germline V gene has CDR1 SGHNT and CDR2 YYREEE (reference sequence). V lost 5 bases to trimming and J lost 7 bases; unmatched junction nucleotides: 10. CDR3 sequence: CASRRQGMRDGELFF. The CDR3 DNA sequence: TGTGCCAGCAGACGACAGGGGATGCGTGACGGGGAGCTGTTTTTT.

The chain links TRBV29-1 to TRBJ2-5; D gene ambiguous. The CDR3 spans 13 residues. The germline V and J ends were trimmed by 1 base and 2 bases, with 8 bases remaining between them. Germline CDR1 and CDR2: SQVTM and ANQGSEA. The CDR3: CSVEGQDQETQYF. In DNA, the CDR3 is TGCAGCGTTGAAGGGCAGGATCAAGAGACCCAGTACTTC.

The chain recombines TRBV7-8 with TRBJ2-5, with a weak D call TRBD1 (5 bases). This CDR3 is built from 15 residues. Germline V gene sequence: CDR1 SGHVS, CDR2 FQNEAQ. V was cut by 1 base and J by 5 bases, with 14 bases left in between. The CDR3 loop reads CASSLEARVWETQYF. In DNA, the CDR3 is TGTGCCAGCAGCTTAGAAGCCAGGGTCTGGGAGACCCAGTACTTC. The complete variable domain, with remaining parts taken from reference TRBV7-8 and TRBJ2-5, reads GAGVSQSPRYKVAKRGQDVALRCDPISGHVSLFWYQQALGQGPEFLTYFQNEAQLDKSGLPSDRFFAERPEGSVSTLKIQRTQQEDSAVYLCASSLEARVWETQYFGPGTRLLVL.

This rearrangement joins TRBV28 to TRBJ1-1, with D maybe TRBD1 (5 bases). Germline CDR1 and CDR2: MDHEN and SYDVKM. The V and J ends lost 6 bases and 3 bases respectively, with 23 bases between them. The CDR3 is 17 residues long. CDR3 loop: CASSLSKGPLPHTEAFF. Written as DNA, the CDR3 is TGTGCCAGCAGCCTTTCTAAGGGGCCCTTACCTCACACTGAAGCTTTCTTT. The entire variable domain, with the rest obtained from reference TRBV28 and TRBJ1-1, is as follows: DVKVTQSSRYLVKRTGEKVFLECVQDMDHENMFWYRQDPGLGLRLIYFSYDVKMKEKGDIPEGYSVSREKKERFSLILESASTNQTSMYLCASSLSKGPLPHTEAFFGQGTRLTVV.

In its sample, this clone was seen a few times. The genes are TRBV5-1 and TRBJ2-5; no clear D. The V and J ends lost 1 base and 2 bases respectively, with 9 bases between them. The length of the CDR3 is 14 residues. The germline CDR1 and CDR2 sequences are SGHRS and YFSETQ. The CDR3 nucleotides are TGCGCCAGCAGCTTGATCCCCCGTCAAGAGACCCAGTACTTC. Its protein is CASSLIPRQETQYF.

This clone was recorded only once. This chain joins TRBV4-1 and TRBJ1-2; 10 positions match TRBD1. V was pared by 5 bases and J by 2 bases, with 8 bases of the junction left unmatched. The CDR3 is 16 residues long. CDR1 MGHRA and CDR2 YSYEKL come from the germline V gene. The CDR3 nucleotides read TGCGCCAGCAGCTATAGACAGGGGGCTCCCAACTATGGCTACACCTTC. Translating it yields CASSYRQGAPNYGYTF.

V and J are TRBV19 and TRBJ2-5; perhaps TRBD2 as D (5 bases). The CDR3 consists of 14 residues. Germline CDR1 LNHDA, CDR2 SQIVND (reference sequence). The V end was cut by 6 bases, the J end by 5 bases, with 16 bases between. The chain's CDR3 is CASSKDQRGETQYF. CDR3 in DNA: TGTGCCAGTAGCAAGGACCAGCGAGGGGAGACCCAGTACTTC.

This clone was seen more than once but under ten times. The CDR3: CAWSVPGPVYEQYF. The CDR3 DNA sequence: TGTGCCTGGAGTGTCCCGGGTCCGGTCTACGAGCAGTACTTC. The chain carries TRBV30 and TRBJ2-7; D gene unclear. Germline V gene data show CDR1 as GTSNPN and CDR2 as SVGIG (reference sequence). The germline V and J ends were trimmed by 0 bases and 3 bases, with 12 bases remaining between them. The CDR3 totals 14 residues.

The V and J genes are TRBV2 and TRBJ1-2; TRBD1 is a possible D gene (5 bases). Trimming removed 6 bases from V and 4 bases from J, with 9 bases in between. Germline CDR1 reads SNHLY; CDR2 reads FYNNEI. CDR3 length: 12 residues. DNA of the CDR3: TGTGCCAGCAGGTCAGGGCTCTATGGCTACACCTTC. It is translated as CASRSGLYGYTF.

The chain's CDR3 is CASSLRDRGGYGYTF. CDR3 DNA sequence: TGCGCCAGCAGCCTCCGGGACAGGGGCGGCTATGGCTACACCTTC. The chain combines TRBV5-1 with TRBJ1-2, with TRBD1 matching over 10 bases. The CDR3 extends over 15 amino acids. CDR1 and CDR2 from the germline V gene are SGHRS and YFSETQ. V gave up 4 bases and J gave up 4 bases; unmatched junction bases: 7.

This rearrangement joins TRBV7-2 to TRBJ1-1, with TRBD1 identical over 8 bases. The CDR3 is 15 residues long. With V trimmed by 6 bases and J by 4 bases, 10 bases remained unmatched. Germline V CDR1 and CDR2: SGHTA, FQGNSA. CDR3 residues: CASRYRGRSGTEAFF. In nucleotides, the CDR3 is TGTGCCAGCAGATACAGGGGGAGGAGTGGCACTGAAGCTTTCTTT.

J is TRBJ2-5 and V is TRBV5-1, with D possibly TRBD2 on 5 matching bases. Germline CDR1 is SGHRS and CDR2 is YFSETQ. The ends were cut back, 4 bases at V and 0 bases at J, with 13 bases in the middle. This CDR3 is 15 amino acids long. The CDR3 loop reads CASSRKSGNQETQYF. CDR3 sequence (DNA): TGCGCCAGCAGCCGCAAGTCCGGGAACCAAGAGACCCAGTACTTC.

The gene calls are TRBV18 and TRBJ2-7, with 7 positions matching TRBD1. Germline V lookup: CDR1 KGHSH, CDR2 LQKENI. V gave up 4 bases and J gave up 2 bases; unmatched junction bases: 8. The CDR3 has 15 residues. The CDR3 is CASSQGRDRTYEQYF. The CDR3 coding sequence is TGTGCCAGCTCACAGGGACGGGACAGAACCTACGAGCAGTACTTC.

V is TRBV9 and J is TRBJ1-2, with 9 nucleotides matching TRBD1. The germline V gene has CDR1 SGDLS and CDR2 YYNGEE. This CDR3 comprises 15 residues. J lost 4 bases, V lost 3 bases, and 7 bases had no gene match. The CDR3 sequence is CASSGTGEWAYGYTF. CDR3 in DNA: TGTGCCAGCAGCGGGACAGGGGAATGGGCCTATGGCTACACCTTC.

The CDR3 sequence: CASSMSATNEKLFF. Here the CDR3 DNA reads TGTGCCAGCAGTATGAGCGCAACTAATGAAAAACTGTTTTTT. The chain employs TRBV28 and TRBJ1-4; D remains unclear. The germline CDR1 and CDR2 sequences are MDHEN and SYDVKM. CDR3 length: 14 residues. Deletions cut 5 bases from V and 0 bases from J, with 7 bases between.

The rearrangement joins TRBV5-1 to TRBJ2-7; TRBD2 matches at 7 bases. This CDR3 region has 12 residues. With 3 bases clipped from V and 9 bases from J, the junction kept 6 bases outside the gene matches. Germline V gives CDR1 SGHRS, CDR2 YFSETQ. DNA of the CDR3: TGCGCCAGCAGCTCCGGGACTACTGCGCAGTACTTC. It codes for CASSSGTTAQYF.

The rearrangement uses TRBV7-2 and TRBJ2-7, with a tentative D call TRBD2 (7 bases). CDR3 size: 13 residues. The V gene lost 6 bases and the J gene lost 6 bases, with 15 bases spanning the gap. Germline V gives CDR1 SGHTA, CDR2 FQGNSA. DNA of the CDR3: TGTGCCAGCAGGCCGGGGGGCCGAGGCGAGCAGTACTTC. Its translation is CASRPGGRGEQYF.

This clone has only a few counts. The gene calls are TRBV6-1 and TRBJ1-4; no reliable D call. CDR3 size: 18 residues. CDR1 MNHNS and CDR2 SASEGT come from the germline V gene. Trimming stripped 3 bases from V and 6 bases from J, with 23 bases between. CDR3 amino acids: CASSETPPSTKLDEKLFF. The CDR3, as DNA: TGTGCCAGCAGTGAGACACCTCCCTCGACGAAATTGGATGAAAAACTGTTTTTT.

Only a few counts were recorded for this clone. The chain combines TRBV11-2 with TRBJ2-5; D is perhaps TRBD2 (7 bases). Trimming shortened V by 3 bases and J by 6 bases, and 11 bases separated the two germline ends. The germline V gene has CDR1 SGHAT and CDR2 FQNNGV. There are 13 residues in the CDR3. CDR3: CASSFPGGQTQYF. As DNA, the CDR3 is TGTGCCAGCAGCTTTCCCGGGGGGCAGACCCAGTACTTC.